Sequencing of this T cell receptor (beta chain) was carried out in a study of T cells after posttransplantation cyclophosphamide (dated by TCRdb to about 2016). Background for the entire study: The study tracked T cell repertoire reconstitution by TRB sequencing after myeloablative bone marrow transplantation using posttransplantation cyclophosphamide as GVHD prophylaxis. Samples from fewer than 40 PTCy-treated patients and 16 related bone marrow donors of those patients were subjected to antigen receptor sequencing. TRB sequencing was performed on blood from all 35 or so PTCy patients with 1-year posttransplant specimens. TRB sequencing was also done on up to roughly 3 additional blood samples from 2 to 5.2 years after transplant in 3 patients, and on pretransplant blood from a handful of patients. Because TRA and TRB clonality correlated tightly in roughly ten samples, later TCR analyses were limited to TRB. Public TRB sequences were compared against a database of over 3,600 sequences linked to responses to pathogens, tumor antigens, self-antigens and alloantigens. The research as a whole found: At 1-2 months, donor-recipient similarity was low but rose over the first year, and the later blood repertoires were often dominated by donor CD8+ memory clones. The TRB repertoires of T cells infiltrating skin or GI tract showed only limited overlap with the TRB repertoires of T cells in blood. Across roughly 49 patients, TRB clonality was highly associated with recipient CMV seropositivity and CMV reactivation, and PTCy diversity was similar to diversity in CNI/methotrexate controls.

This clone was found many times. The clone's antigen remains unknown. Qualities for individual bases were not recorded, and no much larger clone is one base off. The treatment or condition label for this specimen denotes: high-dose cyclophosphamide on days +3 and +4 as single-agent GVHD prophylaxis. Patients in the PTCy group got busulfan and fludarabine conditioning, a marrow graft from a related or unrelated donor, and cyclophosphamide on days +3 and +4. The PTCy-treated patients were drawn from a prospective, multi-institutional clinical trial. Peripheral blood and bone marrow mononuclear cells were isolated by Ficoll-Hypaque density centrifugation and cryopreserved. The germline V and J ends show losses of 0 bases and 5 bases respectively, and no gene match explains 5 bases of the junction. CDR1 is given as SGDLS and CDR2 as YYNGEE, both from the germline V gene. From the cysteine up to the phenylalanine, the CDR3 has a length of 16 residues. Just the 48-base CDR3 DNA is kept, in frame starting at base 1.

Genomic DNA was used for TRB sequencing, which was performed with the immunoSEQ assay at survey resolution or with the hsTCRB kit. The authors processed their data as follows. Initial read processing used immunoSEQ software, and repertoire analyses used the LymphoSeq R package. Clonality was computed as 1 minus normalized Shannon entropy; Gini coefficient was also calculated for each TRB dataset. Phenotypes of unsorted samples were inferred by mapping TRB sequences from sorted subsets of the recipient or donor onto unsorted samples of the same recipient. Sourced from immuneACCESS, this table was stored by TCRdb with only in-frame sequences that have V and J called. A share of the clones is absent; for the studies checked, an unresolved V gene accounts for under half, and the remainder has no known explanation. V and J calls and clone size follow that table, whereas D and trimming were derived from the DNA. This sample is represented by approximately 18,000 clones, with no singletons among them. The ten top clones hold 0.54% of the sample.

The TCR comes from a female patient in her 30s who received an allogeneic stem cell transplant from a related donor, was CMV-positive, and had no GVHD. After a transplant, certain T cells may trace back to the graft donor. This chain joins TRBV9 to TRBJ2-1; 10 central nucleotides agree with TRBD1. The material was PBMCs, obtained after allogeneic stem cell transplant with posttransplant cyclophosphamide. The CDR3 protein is CASSVGDRGINNEQFF. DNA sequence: TGTGCCAGCAGCGTAGGGGACAGGGGTATCAACAATGAGCAGTTCTTC.